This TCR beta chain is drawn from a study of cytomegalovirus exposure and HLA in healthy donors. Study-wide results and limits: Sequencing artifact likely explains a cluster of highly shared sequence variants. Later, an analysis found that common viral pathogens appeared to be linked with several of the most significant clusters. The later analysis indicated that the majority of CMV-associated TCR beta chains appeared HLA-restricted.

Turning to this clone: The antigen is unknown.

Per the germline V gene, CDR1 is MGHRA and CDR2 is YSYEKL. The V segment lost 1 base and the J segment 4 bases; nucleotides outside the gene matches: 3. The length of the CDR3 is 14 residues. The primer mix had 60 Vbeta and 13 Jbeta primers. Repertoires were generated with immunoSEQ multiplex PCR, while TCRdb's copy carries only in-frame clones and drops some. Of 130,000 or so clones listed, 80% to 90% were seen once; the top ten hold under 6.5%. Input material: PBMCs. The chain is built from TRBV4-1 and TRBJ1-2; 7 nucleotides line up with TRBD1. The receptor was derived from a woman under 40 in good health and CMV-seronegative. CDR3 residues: CASSQVGQVYGYTF. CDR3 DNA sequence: TGCGCCAGCAGCCAAGTCGGACAGGTCTATGGCTACACCTTC.